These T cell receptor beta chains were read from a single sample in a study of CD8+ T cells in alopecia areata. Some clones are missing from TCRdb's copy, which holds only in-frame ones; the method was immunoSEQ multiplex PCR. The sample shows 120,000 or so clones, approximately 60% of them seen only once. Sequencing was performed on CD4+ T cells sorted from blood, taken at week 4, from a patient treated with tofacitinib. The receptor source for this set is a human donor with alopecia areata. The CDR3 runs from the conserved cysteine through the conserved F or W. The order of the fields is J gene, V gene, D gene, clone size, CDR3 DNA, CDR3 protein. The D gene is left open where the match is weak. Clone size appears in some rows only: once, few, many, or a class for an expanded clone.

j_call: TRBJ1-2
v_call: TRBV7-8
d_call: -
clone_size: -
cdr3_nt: TGTGCCAGCAGCCGGACGGAGAGTGGCTACACCTTC
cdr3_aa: CASSRTESGYTF

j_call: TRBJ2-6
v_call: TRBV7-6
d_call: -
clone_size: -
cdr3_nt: TGTGCCAGCAGCCTCTCTAGGGCGGCCAACGTCCTGACTTTC
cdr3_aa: CASSLSRAANVLTF

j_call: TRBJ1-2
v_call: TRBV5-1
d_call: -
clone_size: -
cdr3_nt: TGCGCCAGCAGCTGGGGGGCCAACTATGGCTACACCTTC
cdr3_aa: CASSWGANYGYTF

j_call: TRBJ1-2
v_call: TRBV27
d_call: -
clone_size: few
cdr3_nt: TGTGCCAGCAGTCCGCAGGGGAATCAAGGCGGTGGCTACACCTTC
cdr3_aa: CASSPQGNQGGGYTF

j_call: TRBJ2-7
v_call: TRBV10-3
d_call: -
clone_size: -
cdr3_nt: TGTGCCATCAGGGCAGGGGAGCGCGAGCAGTACTTC
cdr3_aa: CAIRAGEREQYF

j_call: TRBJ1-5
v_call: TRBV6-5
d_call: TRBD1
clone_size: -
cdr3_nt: TGTGCCAGCAGTACCAGGGGGGATCAGCCCCAGCATTTT
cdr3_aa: CASSTRGDQPQHF

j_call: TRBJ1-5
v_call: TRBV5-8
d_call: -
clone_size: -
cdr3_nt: TGTGCCAGCAGCTTCACTGTCAATCAGCCCCAGCATTTT
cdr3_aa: CASSFTVNQPQHF

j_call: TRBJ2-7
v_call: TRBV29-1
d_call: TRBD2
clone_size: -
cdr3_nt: TGCAGCGTTGTTGGCGGACTTCCGGGACTAGGATCGTACGAGCAGTACTTC
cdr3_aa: CSVVGGLPGLGSYEQYF

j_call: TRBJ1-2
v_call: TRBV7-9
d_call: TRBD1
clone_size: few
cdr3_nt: TGTGCCAGCAGCGCGACAGGGATCGTCTATGGCTACACCTTC
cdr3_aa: CASSATGIVYGYTF

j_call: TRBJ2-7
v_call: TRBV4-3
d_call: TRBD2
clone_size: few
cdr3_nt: TGCGCCAGCAGCCAAGATAAGGGGCTAGCGGGGGGCACCTACGAGCAGTACTTC
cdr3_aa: CASSQDKGLAGGTYEQYF

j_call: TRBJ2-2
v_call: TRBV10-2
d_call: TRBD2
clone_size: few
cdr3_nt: TGCGCCAGCACCACGCTTGGACTAGCGGGAGACACCGGGGAGCTGTTTTTT
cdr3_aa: CASTTLGLAGDTGELFF

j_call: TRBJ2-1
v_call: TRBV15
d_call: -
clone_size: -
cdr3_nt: TGTGCCACCTCACTCGGCAGGGCCAATGAGCAGTTCTTC
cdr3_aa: CATSLGRANEQFF

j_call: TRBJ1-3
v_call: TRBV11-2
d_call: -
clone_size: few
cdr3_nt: TGTGCCAGCAGCTTAGAAGGGGCAGCTGGAAACACCATATATTTT
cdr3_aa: CASSLEGAAGNTIYF

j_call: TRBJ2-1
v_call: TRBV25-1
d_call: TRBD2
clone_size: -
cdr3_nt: TGTGCCAGCAGTGGGGCGGGAGAGATCAATGAGCAGTTCTTC
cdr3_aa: CASSGAGEINEQFF

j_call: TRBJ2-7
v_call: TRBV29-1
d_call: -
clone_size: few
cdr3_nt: TGCAGCGTTGCCCGCGGGTACGAGCAGTACTTC
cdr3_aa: CSVARGYEQYF

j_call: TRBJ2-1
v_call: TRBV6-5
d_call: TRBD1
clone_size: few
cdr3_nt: TGTGCCAGCAGGCCACAGGGGGCGGATGAGCAGTTCTTC
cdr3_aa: CASRPQGADEQFF

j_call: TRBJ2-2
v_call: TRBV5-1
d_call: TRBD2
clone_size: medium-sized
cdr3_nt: TGCGCCAGCAGTCTGAGCGGGAGGAACACCGGGGAGCTGTTTTTT
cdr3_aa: CASSLSGRNTGELFF

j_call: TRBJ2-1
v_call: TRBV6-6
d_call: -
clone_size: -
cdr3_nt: TGTGCCAGCAAACCAACAGGGGAGGTTGAGCAGTTCTTC
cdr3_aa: CASKPTGEVEQFF

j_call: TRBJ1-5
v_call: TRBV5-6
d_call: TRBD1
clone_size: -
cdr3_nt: TGTGCCAGCAGTTCAACAGGGGTTCAGCCCCAGCATTTT
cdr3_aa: CASSSTGVQPQHF

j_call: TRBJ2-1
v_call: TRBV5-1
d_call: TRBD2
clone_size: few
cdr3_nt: TGCGCCAGCAGTTTTTCTAGCCGGGAGGGCGGGAATGAGCAGTTCTTC
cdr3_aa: CASSFSSREGGNEQFF

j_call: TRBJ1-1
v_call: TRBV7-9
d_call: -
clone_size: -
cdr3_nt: TGTGCCACCACTAAAACGAACACTGAAGCTTTCTTT
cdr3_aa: CATTKTNTEAFF

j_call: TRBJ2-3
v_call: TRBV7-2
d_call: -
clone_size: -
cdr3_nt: TGTGCCAGCAGCTTCGACTACACAGATACGCAGTATTTT
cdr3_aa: CASSFDYTDTQYF

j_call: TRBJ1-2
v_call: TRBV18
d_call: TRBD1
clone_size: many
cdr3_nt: TGTGCCAGCTCAACATCGACAGGGGACCATGGCTACACCTTC
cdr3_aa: CASSTSTGDHGYTF

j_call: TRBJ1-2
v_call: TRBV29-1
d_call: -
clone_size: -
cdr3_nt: TGCAGCGTTGACCAGGGGTTGGATGGCTACACCTTC
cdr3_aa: CSVDQGLDGYTF

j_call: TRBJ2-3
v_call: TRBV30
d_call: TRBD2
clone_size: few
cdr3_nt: TGTGCCTGGAGTCGGGACAGGCTCACCGGGACTAGCGGCACAGATACGCAGTATTTT
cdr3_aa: CAWSRDRLTGTSGTDTQYF

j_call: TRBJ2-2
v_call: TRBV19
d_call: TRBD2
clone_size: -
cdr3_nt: TGTGCCAGTAGGAGACTAGCGGGAGCGACGAACACCGGGGAGCTGTTTTTT
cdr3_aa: CASRRLAGATNTGELFF

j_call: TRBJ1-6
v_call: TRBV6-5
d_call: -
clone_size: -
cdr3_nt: TGTGCCAGCAGTACTGACGACGGAGCACCCCTCCACTTT
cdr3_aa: CASSTDDGAPLHF

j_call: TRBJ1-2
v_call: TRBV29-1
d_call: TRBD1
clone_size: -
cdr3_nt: TGCAGCGTTTTTACAGGGGATGGCTACACCTTC
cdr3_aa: CSVFTGDGYTF

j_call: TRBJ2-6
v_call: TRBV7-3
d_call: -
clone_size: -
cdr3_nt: TGTGCCAGCAGCTTAAATTCGGCCAGCTCTGGGGCCAACGTCCTGACTTTC
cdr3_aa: CASSLNSASSGANVLTF

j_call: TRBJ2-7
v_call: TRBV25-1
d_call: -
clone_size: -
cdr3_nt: TGTGCCAGCACCGCTTCACCCGACTCCTACGAGCAGTACTTC
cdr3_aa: CASTASPDSYEQYF

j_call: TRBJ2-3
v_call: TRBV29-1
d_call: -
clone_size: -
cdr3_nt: TGCAGCGTGGTGCGGGCGAATACGCAGTATTTT
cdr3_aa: CSVVRANTQYF

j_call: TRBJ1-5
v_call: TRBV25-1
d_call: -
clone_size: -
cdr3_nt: TGTGCCAGCAGTGACGGCAATCAGCCCCAGCATTTT
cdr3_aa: CASSDGNQPQHF

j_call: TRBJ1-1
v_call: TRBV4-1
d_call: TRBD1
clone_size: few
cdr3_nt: TGCGCCAGCAGCGGACAGGGGGCGCTTACTGAAGCTTTCTTT
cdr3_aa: CASSGQGALTEAFF

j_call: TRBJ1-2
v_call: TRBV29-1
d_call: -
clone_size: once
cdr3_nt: TGCAGCGTTGTGGCCGGGGGAAGCTACACCTTC
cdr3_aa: CSVVAGGSYTF

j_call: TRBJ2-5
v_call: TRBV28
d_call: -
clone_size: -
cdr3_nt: TGTGCCAGCAGCCCACAGGGAGTAGAGACCCAGTACTTC
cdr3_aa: CASSPQGVETQYF

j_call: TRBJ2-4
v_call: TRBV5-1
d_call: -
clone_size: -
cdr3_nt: TGCGCCAGCAGCTTGGGTGCAGATGAAAACATTCAGTACTTC
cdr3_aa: CASSLGADENIQYF

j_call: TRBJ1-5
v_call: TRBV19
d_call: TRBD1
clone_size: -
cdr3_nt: TGTGCCAGCTGGGACAGGGGACTTAGCAATCAGCCCCAGCATTTT
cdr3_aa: CASWDRGLSNQPQHF

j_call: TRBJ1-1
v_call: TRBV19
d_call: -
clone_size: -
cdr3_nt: TGTGCCAGTAGTATAGTGAAGGGTCCCCTTGTCACTGAAGCTTTCTTT
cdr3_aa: CASSIVKGPLVTEAFF

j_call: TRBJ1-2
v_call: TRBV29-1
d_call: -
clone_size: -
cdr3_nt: TGCAGCGTTGAAGATCGGCTCGGCTACACCTTC
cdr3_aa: CSVEDRLGYTF

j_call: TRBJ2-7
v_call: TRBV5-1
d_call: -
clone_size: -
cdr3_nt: TGCGCCAGCAGCTTGGAGGGGAACTCCTACGAGCAGTACTTC
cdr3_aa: CASSLEGNSYEQYF

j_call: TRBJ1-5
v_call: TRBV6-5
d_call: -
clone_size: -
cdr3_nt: TGTGCCAGCAGTCCCAGGGTCTCTCAGCCCCAGCATTTT
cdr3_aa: CASSPRVSQPQHF

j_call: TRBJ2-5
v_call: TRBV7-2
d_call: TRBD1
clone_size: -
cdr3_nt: TGTGCCAGCAGCTGGGGACAGAAAGAGACCCAGTACTTC
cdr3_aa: CASSWGQKETQYF

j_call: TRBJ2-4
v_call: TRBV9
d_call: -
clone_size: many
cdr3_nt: TGTGCCAGCAGTTCCCTACAGGGTCGGCAGTACTTC
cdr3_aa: CASSSLQGRQYF

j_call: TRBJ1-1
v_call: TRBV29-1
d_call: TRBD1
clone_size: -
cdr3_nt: TGCAGCGTCGGCAGGGGGCCAAGAGCTTTCTTT
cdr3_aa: CSVGRGPRAFF

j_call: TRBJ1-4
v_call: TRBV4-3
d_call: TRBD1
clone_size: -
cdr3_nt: TGCGCCAGCAGCCCAGACATAACCGGGACAGGGAATGAAAAACTGTTTTTT
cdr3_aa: CASSPDITGTGNEKLFF